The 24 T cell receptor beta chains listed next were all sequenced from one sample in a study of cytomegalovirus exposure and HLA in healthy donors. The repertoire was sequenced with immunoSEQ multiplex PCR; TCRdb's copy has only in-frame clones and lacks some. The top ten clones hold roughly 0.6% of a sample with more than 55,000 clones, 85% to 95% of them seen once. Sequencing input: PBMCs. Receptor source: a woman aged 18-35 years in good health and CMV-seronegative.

Here the CDR3 DNA reads TGTGCCAGCAGAGCCGACAGGGGGGTCTATGGCTACACCTTC. Protein product: CASRADRGVYGYTF. The chain combines TRBV5-4 with TRBJ1-2, with TRBD1 identical over 9 bases. With V trimmed by 5 bases and J by 4 bases, 6 bases remained unmatched. The CDR3 consists of 14 residues. The V gene's germline CDR1 is SGHNT and CDR2 YYREEE (reference sequence).

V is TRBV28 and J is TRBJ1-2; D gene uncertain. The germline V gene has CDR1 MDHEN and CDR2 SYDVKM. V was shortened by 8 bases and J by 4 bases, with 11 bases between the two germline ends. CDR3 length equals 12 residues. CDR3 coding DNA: TGTGCCAGCGGCTCACCAATCTATGGCTACACCTTC. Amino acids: CASGSPIYGYTF.

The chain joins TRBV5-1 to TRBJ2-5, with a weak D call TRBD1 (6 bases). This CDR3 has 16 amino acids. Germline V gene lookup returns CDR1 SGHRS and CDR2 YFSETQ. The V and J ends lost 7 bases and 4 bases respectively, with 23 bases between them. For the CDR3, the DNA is TGCGCCAGCGCTACAGGGATCGTTCGGGTTAGAGAGACCCAGTACTTC. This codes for CASATGIVRVRETQYF.

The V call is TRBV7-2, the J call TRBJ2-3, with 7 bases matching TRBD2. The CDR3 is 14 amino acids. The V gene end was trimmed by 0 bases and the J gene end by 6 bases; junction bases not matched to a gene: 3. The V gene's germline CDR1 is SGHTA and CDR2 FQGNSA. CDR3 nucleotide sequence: TGTGCCAGCAGCTTAGCGCCCGGGGGGGATACGCAGTATTTT. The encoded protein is CASSLAPGGDTQYF.

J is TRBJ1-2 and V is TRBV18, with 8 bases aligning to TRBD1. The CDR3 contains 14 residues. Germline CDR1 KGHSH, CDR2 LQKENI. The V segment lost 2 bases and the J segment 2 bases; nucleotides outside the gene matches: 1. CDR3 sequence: CASSPGQGNYGYTF. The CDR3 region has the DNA TGTGCCAGCTCACCAGGACAGGGAAACTATGGCTACACCTTC.

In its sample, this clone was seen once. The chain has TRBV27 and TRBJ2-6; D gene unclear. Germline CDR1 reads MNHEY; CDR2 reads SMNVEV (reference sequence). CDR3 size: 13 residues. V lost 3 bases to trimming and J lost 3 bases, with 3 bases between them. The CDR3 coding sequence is TGTGCCAGCAGTTTGTATGGGGCCAACGTCCTGACTTTC. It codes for CASSLYGANVLTF.

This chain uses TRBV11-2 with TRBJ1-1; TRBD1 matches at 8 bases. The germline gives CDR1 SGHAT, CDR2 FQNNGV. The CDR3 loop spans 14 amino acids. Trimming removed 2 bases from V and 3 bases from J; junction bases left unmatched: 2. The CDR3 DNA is TGTGCCAGCAGCTTACAGGGGGCTCACACTGAAGCTTTCTTT. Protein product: CASSLQGAHTEAFF.

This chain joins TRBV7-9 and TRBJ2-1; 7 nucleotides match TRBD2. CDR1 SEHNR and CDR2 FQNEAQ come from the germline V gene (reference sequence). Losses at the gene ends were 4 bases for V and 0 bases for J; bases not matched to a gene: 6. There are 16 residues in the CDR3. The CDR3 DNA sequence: TGTGCCAGCAGCTCATGGGGGGGGAGCTCCTACAATGAGCAGTTCTTC. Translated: CASSSWGGSSYNEQFF. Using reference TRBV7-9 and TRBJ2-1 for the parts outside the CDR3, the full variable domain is DTGVSQNPRHKITKRGQNVTFRCDPISEHNRLYWYRQTLGQGPEFLTYFQNEAQLEKSRLLSDRFSAERPKGSFSTLEIQRTEQGDSAMYLCASSSWGGSSYNEQFFGPGTRLTVL.

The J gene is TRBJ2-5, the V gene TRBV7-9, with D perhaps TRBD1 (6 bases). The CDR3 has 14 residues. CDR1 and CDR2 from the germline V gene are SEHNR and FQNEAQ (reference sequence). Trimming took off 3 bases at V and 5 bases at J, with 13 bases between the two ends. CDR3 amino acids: CASSFPTGGETQYF. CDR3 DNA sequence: TGTGCCAGCAGCTTTCCGACAGGAGGCGAGACCCAGTACTTC.

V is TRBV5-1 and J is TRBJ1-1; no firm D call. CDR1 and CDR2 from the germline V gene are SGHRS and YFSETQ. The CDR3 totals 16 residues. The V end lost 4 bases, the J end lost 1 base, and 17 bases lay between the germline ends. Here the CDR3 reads CASSKNRQAGNTEAFF. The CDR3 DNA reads TGCGCCAGCAGCAAAAACCGTCAAGCCGGGAACACTGAAGCTTTCTTT.

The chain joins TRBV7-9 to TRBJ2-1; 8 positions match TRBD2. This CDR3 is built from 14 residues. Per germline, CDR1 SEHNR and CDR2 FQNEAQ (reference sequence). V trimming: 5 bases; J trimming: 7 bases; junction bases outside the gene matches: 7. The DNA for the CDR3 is TGTGCCAGCAGCGTACGGGGGGGCGGGAATGAGCAGTTCTTC. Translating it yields CASSVRGGGNEQFF.

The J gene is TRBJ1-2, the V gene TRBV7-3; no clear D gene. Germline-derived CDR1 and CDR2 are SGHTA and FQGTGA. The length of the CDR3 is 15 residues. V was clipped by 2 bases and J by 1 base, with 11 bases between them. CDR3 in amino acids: CASSLSRGNNYGYTF. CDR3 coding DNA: TGTGCCAGCAGCTTATCAAGAGGCAATAACTATGGCTACACCTTC.

The CDR3 protein is CASSLWGGTEAFF. The CDR3 DNA reads as TGTGCCAGCAGCTTGTGGGGGGGCACTGAAGCTTTCTTT. The chain recombines TRBV7-3 with TRBJ1-1; possibly TRBD1 for D (5 bases). V was shortened by 3 bases and J by 4 bases, with 9 bases between the two germline ends. The CDR3 covers 13 residues. Germline V gives CDR1 SGHTA, CDR2 FQGTGA.

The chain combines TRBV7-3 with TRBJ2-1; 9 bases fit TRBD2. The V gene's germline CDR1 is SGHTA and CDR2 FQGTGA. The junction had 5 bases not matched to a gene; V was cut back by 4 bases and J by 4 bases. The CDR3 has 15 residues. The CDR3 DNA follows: TGTGCCAGCAGCTCCGCGGGGGGGTCTTACAATGAGCAGTTCTTC. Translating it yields CASSSAGGSYNEQFF.

The CDR3 DNA is TGCGCCAGCAGCTTCGGGACAGGGGAATCCTATGGCTACACCTTC. Encoded protein: CASSFGTGESYGYTF. This chain uses TRBV5-1 with TRBJ1-2, with 10 nucleotides matching TRBD1. This CDR3 is 15 amino acids long. Germline values: CDR1 SGHRS, CDR2 YFSETQ. Germline trimming cut 2 bases from V and 4 bases from J; bases unmatched to any gene: 5.

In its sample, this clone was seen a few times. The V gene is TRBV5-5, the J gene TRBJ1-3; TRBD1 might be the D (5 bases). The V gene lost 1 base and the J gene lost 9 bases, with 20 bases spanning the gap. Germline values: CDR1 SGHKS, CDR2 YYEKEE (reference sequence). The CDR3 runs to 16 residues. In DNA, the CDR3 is TGTGCCAGCAGCTTGTCCCCCCTCCAGGGAACGGGCACCATATATTTT. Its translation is CASSLSPLQGTGTIYF.

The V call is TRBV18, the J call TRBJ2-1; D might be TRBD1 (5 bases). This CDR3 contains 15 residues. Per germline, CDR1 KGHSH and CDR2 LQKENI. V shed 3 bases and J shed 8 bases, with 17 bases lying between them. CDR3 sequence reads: CASSPRLSGSDEQFF. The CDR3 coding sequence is TGTGCCAGCTCACCTCGGCTATCAGGGTCGGATGAGCAGTTCTTC.

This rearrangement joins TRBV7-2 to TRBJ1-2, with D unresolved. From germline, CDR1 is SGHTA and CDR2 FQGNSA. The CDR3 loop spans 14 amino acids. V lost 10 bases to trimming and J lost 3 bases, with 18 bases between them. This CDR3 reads CATLSRSGDYGYTF. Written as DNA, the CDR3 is TGTGCCACCCTTAGCAGGTCCGGGGACTATGGCTACACCTTC.

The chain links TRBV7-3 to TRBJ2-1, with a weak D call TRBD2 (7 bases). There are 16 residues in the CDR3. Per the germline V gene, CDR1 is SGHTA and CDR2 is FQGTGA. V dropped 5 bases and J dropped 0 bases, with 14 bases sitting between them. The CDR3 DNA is TGTGCCAGCAGCCAGACCGGGGGGCACTCCTACAATGAGCAGTTCTTC. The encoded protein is CASSQTGGHSYNEQFF.

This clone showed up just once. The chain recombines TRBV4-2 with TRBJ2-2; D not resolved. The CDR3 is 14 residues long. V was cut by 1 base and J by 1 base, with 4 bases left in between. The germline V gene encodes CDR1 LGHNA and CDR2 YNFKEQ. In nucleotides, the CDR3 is TGTGCCAGCAGCCAAGCAGGGAACACCGGGGAGCTGTTTTTT. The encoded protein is CASSQAGNTGELFF.

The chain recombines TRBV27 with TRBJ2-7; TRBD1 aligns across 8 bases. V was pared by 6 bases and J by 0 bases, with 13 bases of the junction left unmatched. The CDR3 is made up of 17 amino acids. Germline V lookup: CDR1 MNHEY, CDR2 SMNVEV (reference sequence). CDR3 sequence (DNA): TGTGCCAGCAGGCCGGGACAGGTCGGTCCTTACTCCTACGAGCAGTACTTC. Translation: CASRPGQVGPYSYEQYF.

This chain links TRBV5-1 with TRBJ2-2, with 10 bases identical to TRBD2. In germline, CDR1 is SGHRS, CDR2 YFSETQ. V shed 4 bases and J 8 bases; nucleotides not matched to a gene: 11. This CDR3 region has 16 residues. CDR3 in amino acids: CASSTTAGGPSGELFF. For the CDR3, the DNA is TGCGCCAGCAGCACAACAGCGGGGGGGCCGTCGGGGGAGCTGTTTTTT. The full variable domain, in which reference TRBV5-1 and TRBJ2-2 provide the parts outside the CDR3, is KAGVTQTPRYLIKTRGQQVTLSCSPISGHRSVSWYQQTPGQGLQFLFEYFSETQRNKGNFPGRFSGRQFSNSRSEMNVSTLELGDSALYLCASSTTAGGPSGELFFGEGSRLTVL.

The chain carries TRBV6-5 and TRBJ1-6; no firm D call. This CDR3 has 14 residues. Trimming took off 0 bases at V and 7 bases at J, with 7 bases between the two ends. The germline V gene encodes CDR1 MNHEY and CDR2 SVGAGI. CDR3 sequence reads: CASSYSPRNSPLHF. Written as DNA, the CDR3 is TGTGCCAGCAGTTACTCGCCCAGGAATTCACCCCTCCACTTT.

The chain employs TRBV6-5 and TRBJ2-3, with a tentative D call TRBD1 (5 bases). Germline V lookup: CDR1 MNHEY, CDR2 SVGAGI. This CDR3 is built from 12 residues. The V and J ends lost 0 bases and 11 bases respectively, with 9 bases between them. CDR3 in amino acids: CASSYSGAQQYF. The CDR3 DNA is TGTGCCAGCAGTTACTCAGGGGCGCAGCAGTATTTT.